The rows below give T cell receptor beta chains drawn from one sample of a study of Graves' ophthalmopathy and Graves' hyperthyroidism. TCRdb analysed the multiplex PCR reads with MiXCR anew, one entry per CDR3 protein. The data hold hundreds of thousands of distinct CDR3 sequences, with about a fifth observed a single time. The source material was peripheral blood. The receptor source for this set is a woman younger than 30 with stable Graves' hyperthyroidism. Some clones in this sample may be carry-over from other donors' samples. The CDR3 runs from the conserved cysteine through the conserved F or W. D genes are given only for firm matches. Clone size is stated in some rows and not others, as once, few, many or a class when expanded.

J gene: TRBJ2-3
V gene: TRBV6-2/TRBV6-3
D gene: .
clone size: many
CDR3 DNA: TGTGCCAGCAGTTCTCTCAGCAGGTTGGATACGCAGTATTTT
CDR3 protein: CASSSLSRLDTQYF

J gene: TRBJ1-1
V gene: TRBV6-5
D gene: TRBD1
clone size: many
CDR3 DNA: TGTGCCAGCAGTACGACAGGGGCGAACACTGAAGCTTTCTTT
CDR3 protein: CASSTTGANTEAFF

J gene: TRBJ1-1
V gene: TRBV7-9
D gene: TRBD1
clone size: many
CDR3 DNA: TGTGCCAGCAGCTTCGGGACAGAAAACACTGAAGCTTTCTTT
CDR3 protein: CASSFGTENTEAFF

J gene: TRBJ1-6
V gene: TRBV7-3
D gene: TRBD1
clone size: once
CDR3 DNA: TGTGCCAGCGGACAGGGAAGCAACTCACCCCTCAACTTT
CDR3 protein: CASGQGSNSPLNF

J gene: TRBJ1-2
V gene: TRBV29-1
D gene: TRBD1
clone size: many
CDR3 DNA: TGCAGCGTTGCCTGGACAGGGGGTCCTGGCTACACCTTC
CDR3 protein: CSVAWTGGPGYTF

J gene: TRBJ1-1
V gene: TRBV6-1
D gene: TRBD1
clone size: many
CDR3 DNA: TGTGCCAGCGGTAGACAGGGGGCCATAGAAGGGGCTTTCTTT
CDR3 protein: CASGRQGAIEGAFF

J gene: TRBJ1-5
V gene: TRBV6-1
D gene: .
clone size: .
CDR3 DNA: TGTGCCAGCAGACTAAACAGGGATAGCAATCAGCCCCAGCATTTT
CDR3 protein: CASRLNRDSNQPQHF

J gene: TRBJ1-1
V gene: TRBV18
D gene: .
clone size: many
CDR3 DNA: TGTGCCAGCTCACCCATTGTCGTGGGCGCCGCTGAAGCTTTCTTT
CDR3 protein: CASSPIVVGAAEAFF

J gene: TRBJ2-1
V gene: TRBV15
D gene: TRBD2
clone size: .
CDR3 DNA: TGTGCCACCAGCAGAGCTTGGGGGGGGAATGAGCAGTTCTTC
CDR3 protein: CATSRAWGGNEQFF

J gene: TRBJ2-7
V gene: TRBV6-5
D gene: .
clone size: many
CDR3 DNA: TGTGCCAGCAGTTACTACCTTGGGGAGTCCGGGGCCTACGAGCAGTACTTC
CDR3 protein: CASSYYLGESGAYEQYF

J gene: TRBJ2-5
V gene: TRBV5-1
D gene: .
clone size: .
CDR3 DNA: TGCGCCACCAAGGAGGGGACATGGTACCAAGAGACCCAGTACTTC
CDR3 protein: CATKEGTWYQETQYF

J gene: TRBJ1-1
V gene: TRBV6-1
D gene: TRBD1
clone size: many
CDR3 DNA: TGTGCCACCCGGACAGGGAGGGCTTTGGAAGCTTTCTTT
CDR3 protein: CATRTGRALEAFF

J gene: TRBJ2-5
V gene: TRBV3-1
D gene: .
clone size: many
CDR3 DNA: TGTGCCAGCAGCCCCCTCCCTCGTCGACGAGAGACCCAGTACTTC
CDR3 protein: CASSPLPRRRETQYF

J gene: TRBJ1-6
V gene: TRBV6-1
D gene: TRBD1
clone size: .
CDR3 DNA: TGTGCCAGCGGACAGGGAAGGGCCTCCTATAATTCACCCCTCCACTTT
CDR3 protein: CASGQGRASYNSPLHF

J gene: TRBJ1-2
V gene: TRBV6-5
D gene: .
clone size: many
CDR3 DNA: TGTGCCAGCAGTTACTCTCGGAAGTCCCCCCATGGCTACACCTTC
CDR3 protein: CASSYSRKSPHGYTF

J gene: TRBJ2-7
V gene: TRBV6-1
D gene: TRBD2
clone size: many
CDR3 DNA: TGTGCCAGCAGTACGGGGAGTCGCGGGGGGTTCTACGAGCAGTACTTC
CDR3 protein: CASSTGSRGGFYEQYF

J gene: TRBJ1-1
V gene: TRBV18
D gene: TRBD1
clone size: many
CDR3 DNA: TGTGCCAGCTCACCACGTCAGGGGGCATCGAACACTGAAGCTTTCTTT
CDR3 protein: CASSPRQGASNTEAFF

J gene: TRBJ1-1
V gene: TRBV30
D gene: TRBD1
clone size: few
CDR3 DNA: TGTGCCTGCATGCGGGACAGGGACACTGAAGCTTTCTTT
CDR3 protein: CACMRDRDTEAFF

J gene: TRBJ2-5
V gene: TRBV12-5
D gene: .
clone size: many
CDR3 DNA: TGTGCTAGTGGTCCAGGCGAGACCCAGTACTTC
CDR3 protein: CASGPGETQYF

J gene: TRBJ1-6
V gene: TRBV12-3/TRBV12-4
D gene: .
clone size: many
CDR3 DNA: TGTGCCAGCAGTTTTTTGGTGACAGGAAATTCACCCCTCCACTTT
CDR3 protein: CASSFLVTGNSPLHF

J gene: TRBJ2-7
V gene: TRBV2
D gene: .
clone size: .
CDR3 DNA: TGTGCCAGCACACGGTCGGGACGGAGAGACTACGAGCAGTACTTC
CDR3 protein: CASTRSGRRDYEQYF

J gene: TRBJ2-2
V gene: TRBV19
D gene: TRBD1
clone size: many
CDR3 DNA: TGTGCCACCGACAGGGCCGTCGGGAACACCGGGGAGCTGTTTTTT
CDR3 protein: CATDRAVGNTGELFF